The 10 T cell receptor beta chains below were found in one sample sequenced in a study of long-term antiretroviral therapy in people with HIV (dated by TCRdb to 2022 to 2024). Sequencing of the TRB variable region was done with the immunoSEQ hsTCRB v3.0 assay at survey level resolution. The source is immuneACCESS, and TCRdb retained only in-frame sequences with V and J called. Part of the clones is not carried over; for the studies checked, unresolved V genes explain less than half of this, and the remainder is unexplained. Present in this sample are tens of thousands of clones, around three quarters of which were seen just once. The ten top clones hold 6% to 8% of the sample. The starting material was unsorted PBMCs, obtained 0.3 years after starting antiretroviral therapy. These receptors were taken from a man in his forties with HIV.

The chain joins TRBV6-5 to TRBJ2-7, with D maybe TRBD2 (6 bases). V lost 8 bases, J lost 3 bases, and 17 bases lay in between. Germline V gene sequence: CDR1 MNHEY, CDR2 SVGAGI. The CDR3 contains 14 residues. The CDR3 DNA reads as TGTGCCAGCGCCCCGGGACTGGTCTTCTACGAGCAGTACTTC. It codes for CASAPGLVFYEQYF.

The DNA for the CDR3 is TGCGCCAGCAGTCGACAGGGAAACTACAATGAGCAGTTCTTC. Protein: CASSRQGNYNEQFF. This chain links TRBV4-3 with TRBJ2-1, with 7 bases that match TRBD1. The V gene's germline CDR1 is LGHNA and CDR2 YSLEER. There are 14 residues in the CDR3. V gave up 6 bases and J gave up 3 bases; unmatched junction bases: 5.

The chain has TRBV28 and TRBJ2-3; possible D gene TRBD1, 5 bases. The CDR3 extends over 16 amino acids. CDR1 is MDHEN, CDR2 SYDVKM, per germline. The V gene lost 4 bases and the J gene lost 3 bases, with 17 bases spanning the gap. The CDR3 coding sequence is TGTGCCAGCAGTTCTTTAAGTAGGGGCGGAACAGATACGCAGTATTTT. This codes for CASSSLSRGGTDTQYF.

The chain employs TRBV7-3 and TRBJ2-1; 13 bases align to TRBD2. The CDR3 length is 18 residues. Germline-derived CDR1 and CDR2 are SGHTA and FQGTGA. Trimming at V came to 5 bases and at J to 3 bases, leaving 10 bases not matched to a gene. CDR3 nucleotide sequence: TGTGCCAGCAGCCCCAAGACTAGCGGGGGGCGAAACTACAATGAGCAGTTCTTC. Translated: CASSPKTSGGRNYNEQFF.

The gene calls are TRBV9 and TRBJ2-7; D might be TRBD1 (7 bases). V shed 0 bases and J shed 2 bases, with 15 bases lying between them. This CDR3 contains 16 residues. Germline-derived CDR1 and CDR2 are SGDLS and YYNGEE. CDR3 coding DNA: TGTGCCAGCAGCGTAGGATTGGAGGGGGCCGCCTACGAGCAGTACTTC. This encodes CASSVGLEGAAYEQYF.

The V and J genes are TRBV18 and TRBJ2-7, with D possibly TRBD2 on 5 matching bases. Trimming pared 1 base from V and 4 bases from J, leaving 8 bases between. Per germline, CDR1 KGHSH and CDR2 LQKENI. The CDR3 runs to 13 residues. CDR3 protein: CASSPRRGYEQYF. The CDR3 nucleotides are TGTGCCAGCTCACCACGTCGCGGGTACGAGCAGTACTTC.

The CDR3: CASSAVAGVKETQYF. CDR3 coding DNA: TGTGCCAGCAGCGCCGTAGCGGGAGTGAAAGAGACCCAGTACTTC. The chain is built from TRBV9 and TRBJ2-5; 9 bases match TRBD2. The CDR3 covers 15 residues. The germline V gene has CDR1 SGDLS and CDR2 YYNGEE. V trimming: 3 bases; J trimming: 3 bases; junction bases outside the gene matches: 6. The whole variable domain, remainder taken from reference TRBV9 and TRBJ2-5, is DSGVTQTPKHLITATGQRVTLRCSPRSGDLSVYWYQQSLDQGLQFLIQYYNGEERAKGNILERFSAQQFPDLHSELNLSSLELGDSALYFCASSAVAGVKETQYFGPGTRLLVL.

The chain has TRBV6-5 and TRBJ2-7; D gene uncertain. Trimming stripped 8 bases from V and 7 bases from J, with 3 bases between. Germline CDR1 reads MNHEY; CDR2 reads SVGAGI. The CDR3 consists of 8 residues. CDR3 sequence reads: CASGEQYF. CDR3 coding DNA: TGTGCCAGCGGGGAGCAGTACTTC.

The chain links TRBV6-6 to TRBJ1-1; D ambiguous. This CDR3 region has 13 residues. V was shortened by 4 bases and J by 1 base, with 7 bases between the two germline ends. Germline CDR1 MNHNY, CDR2 SVGAGI (reference sequence). The CDR3 is CASSSPGNTEAFF. The DNA for the CDR3 is TGTGCCAGCAGTTCCCCCGGGAACACTGAAGCTTTCTTT.

Here the CDR3 reads CASSLALGGSKAFF. Written as DNA, the CDR3 is TGTGCCAGCAGCTTAGCGCTAGGGGGTTCCAAAGCTTTCTTT. This rearrangement joins TRBV7-2 to TRBJ1-1; a weak D match, TRBD1 (6 bases). This CDR3 contains 14 residues. V was cut by 0 bases and J by 9 bases, with 14 bases left in between. In germline, CDR1 is SGHTA, CDR2 FQGNSA.